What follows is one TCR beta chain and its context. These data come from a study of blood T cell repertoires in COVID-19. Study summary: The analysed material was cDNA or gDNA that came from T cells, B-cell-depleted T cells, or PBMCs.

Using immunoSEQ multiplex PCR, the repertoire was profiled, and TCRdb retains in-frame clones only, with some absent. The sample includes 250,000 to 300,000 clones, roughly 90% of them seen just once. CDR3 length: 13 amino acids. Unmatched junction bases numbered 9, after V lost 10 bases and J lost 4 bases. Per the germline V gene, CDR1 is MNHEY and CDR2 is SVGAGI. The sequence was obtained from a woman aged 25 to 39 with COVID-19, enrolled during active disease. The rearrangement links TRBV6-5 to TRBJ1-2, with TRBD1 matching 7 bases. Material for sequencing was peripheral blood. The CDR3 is CAIKPGQLYGYTF. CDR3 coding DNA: TGTGCCATCAAACCGGGACAGCTCTATGGCTACACCTTC.